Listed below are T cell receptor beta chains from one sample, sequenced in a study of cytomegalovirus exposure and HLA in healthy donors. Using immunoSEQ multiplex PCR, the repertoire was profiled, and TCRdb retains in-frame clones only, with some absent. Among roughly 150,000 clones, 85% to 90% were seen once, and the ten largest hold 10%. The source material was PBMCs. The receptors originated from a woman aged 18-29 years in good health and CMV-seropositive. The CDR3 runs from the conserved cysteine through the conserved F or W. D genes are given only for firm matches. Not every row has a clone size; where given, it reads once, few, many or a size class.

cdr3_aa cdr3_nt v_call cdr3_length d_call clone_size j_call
CASSLYSGRNYEQYF TGTGCCAGCAGTCTTTATAGCGGGAGAAACTACGAGCAGTACTTC TRBV25-1 15 TRBD2 NA TRBJ2-7
CASSYRTGGEFLNYGYTF TGCGCCAGCAGCTACCGGACAGGGGGCGAATTCCTTAACTATGGCTACACCTTC TRBV5-1 18 TRBD1 NA TRBJ1-2
CASSGTGDFSEQYF TGTGCCAGCAGTGGGACAGGCGACTTCTCCGAGCAGTACTTC TRBV6-5 14 TRBD1 NA TRBJ2-7
CASSGSLSYEQYF TGTGCCAGTAGCGGGAGCCTCTCCTACGAGCAGTACTTC TRBV7-3 13 TRBD2 NA TRBJ2-7
CAWNYNTEAFF TGTGCCTGGAATTATAACACTGAAGCTTTCTTT TRBV30 11 NA NA TRBJ1-1
CASSRGGQGLVQPQHF TGTGCCAGCAGCAGGGGGGGACAGGGTTTAGTACAGCCCCAGCATTTT TRBV4-2 16 TRBD1 NA TRBJ1-5
CASSLSRGGKDTQYF TGTGCCAGCAGCTTATCACGGGGGGGGAAAGATACGCAGTATTTT TRBV7-2 15 TRBD2 NA TRBJ2-3
CASSLAQPDTQYF TGTGCCAGCAGCTTAGCACAGCCAGATACGCAGTATTTT TRBV7-2 13 NA NA TRBJ2-3
CASSRDIPGHSTDTQYF TGTGCCAGCTCCCGCGACATTCCGGGACACAGCACAGATACGCAGTATTTT TRBV18 17 NA NA TRBJ2-3
CASSYSPGTERQETQYF TGTGCCAGCAGCTATAGTCCTGGGACAGAGAGACAAGAGACCCAGTACTTC TRBV13 17 TRBD1 NA TRBJ2-5
CASSDPSGTDTQYF TGTGCCAGCAGTGACCCGAGCGGCACAGATACGCAGTATTTT TRBV6-1 14 NA NA TRBJ2-3
CASSLGHLYGYTF TGTGCCAGCAGTTTAGGACACCTCTATGGCTACACCTTC TRBV6-5 13 NA NA TRBJ1-2
CASSLDGKRLAGAETQYF TGTGCTAGCAGCTTAGATGGAAAGAGACTAGCGGGAGCGGAGACCCAGTACTTC TRBV7-7 18 TRBD2 NA TRBJ2-5
CASSSVAGSKGYTF TGTGCCAGCTCATCCGTGGCAGGGTCTAAGGGCTACACCTTC TRBV18 14 NA NA TRBJ1-2
CASRERQGPTYEQYF TGCGCCAGCAGAGAACGACAGGGACCAACCTACGAGCAGTACTTC TRBV5-1 15 TRBD1 NA TRBJ2-7
CASSLTDTEAFF TGTGCCAGCAGTTTAACGGACACTGAAGCTTTCTTT TRBV28 12 NA NA TRBJ1-1
CASSSGQGHGYTF TGTGCCAGCAGTTCTGGACAGGGGCATGGCTACACCTTC TRBV28 13 TRBD1 NA TRBJ1-2
CASSLGGHEQYF TGTGCCAGCAGCTTAGGGGGGCACGAGCAGTACTTC TRBV7-2 12 NA NA TRBJ2-7
CAWGTIGQTQYF TGTGCCTGGGGGACTATCGGCCAGACCCAGTACTTC TRBV30 12 TRBD2 few TRBJ2-5
CASSQDWGGSNQPQHF TGTGCCAGCAGCCAAGATTGGGGGGGAAGCAATCAGCCCCAGCATTTT TRBV4-2 16 NA NA TRBJ1-5
CASSRYSNQPQHF TGTGCCAGCAGTCGGTATAGCAATCAGCCCCAGCATTTT TRBV11-3 13 NA NA TRBJ1-5
CASSREGVPSYEQYF TGTGCCAGCAGCAGGGAGGGGGTACCCTCCTACGAGCAGTACTTC TRBV11-2 15 NA NA TRBJ2-7
CASSLGRVAVTDTQYF TGTGCCAGCAGCTTAGGAAGAGTAGCGGTCACAGATACGCAGTATTTT TRBV7-2 16 NA NA TRBJ2-3
CASSRGQTSYNEQFF TGTGCCAGCAGTCGCGGACAGACCTCCTACAATGAGCAGTTCTTC TRBV11-1 15 NA NA TRBJ2-1
CASSFSGVYSNQPQHF TGTGCCAGCAGTTTCTCGGGGGTCTATAGCAATCAGCCCCAGCATTTT TRBV28 16 NA NA TRBJ1-5
CSAGLAGVETQYF TGCAGCGCCGGACTAGCGGGAGTGGAGACCCAGTACTTC TRBV29-1 13 TRBD2 NA TRBJ2-5